This is a list of T cell receptor beta chains from one sample in a study of blood T cell repertoires in COVID-19. This table comes from immunoSEQ multiplex PCR, and its TCRdb copy is limited to in-frame clones, with some not included. Of more than 110,000 clones listed, over 60% were seen once; the top ten hold roughly 13%. The source material was peripheral blood. The receptors derive from a man at least 80 years old with acute or convalescent COVID-19. Both conserved end residues are part of each CDR3. D genes are given only for firm matches. Size tells how often a clone was seen (once, few, many) or the class of an expanded clone, and some rows leave it out.

D gene: -
J gene: TRBJ1-2
V gene: TRBV5-4
clone size: -
CDR3 DNA: TGTGCCAGCAGCTTGGGACAGTTCAACTATGGCTACACCTTC
CDR3 protein: CASSLGQFNYGYTF

D gene: -
J gene: TRBJ2-7
V gene: TRBV4-3
clone size: few
CDR3 DNA: TGCGCCAGCAGCCAAGATATCGGTTCTTCGGGCGAGCAGTACTTC
CDR3 protein: CASSQDIGSSGEQYF

D gene: -
J gene: TRBJ2-1
V gene: TRBV2
clone size: -
CDR3 DNA: TGTGCCAGCAGTGTTCTAGCACTTGGATACTACAATGAGCAGTTCTTC
CDR3 protein: CASSVLALGYYNEQFF

D gene: -
J gene: TRBJ1-5
V gene: TRBV28
clone size: -
CDR3 DNA: TGTGCCAGCGCGGGTACGTATGGCAATCAGCCCCAGCATTTT
CDR3 protein: CASAGTYGNQPQHF

D gene: TRBD1
J gene: TRBJ1-2
V gene: TRBV3-1/TRBV3-2
clone size: -
CDR3 DNA: TGTGCCAGCAGCGAGCTCCCTAACAGGGGTAACTATGGCTACACCTTC
CDR3 protein: CASSELPNRGNYGYTF

D gene: -
J gene: TRBJ1-2
V gene: TRBV12-3/TRBV12-4
clone size: -
CDR3 DNA: TGTGCCAGCAGTTTGGAGGGTAGCTATGGCTACACCTTC
CDR3 protein: CASSLEGSYGYTF

D gene: -
J gene: TRBJ1-1
V gene: TRBV12-3/TRBV12-4
clone size: -
CDR3 DNA: TGTGCCAGCACTAATGCGGGGATCACTGAAGCTTTCTTT
CDR3 protein: CASTNAGITEAFF

D gene: -
J gene: TRBJ2-7
V gene: TRBV14
clone size: -
CDR3 DNA: TGTGCCAGCAGCCAAGGGAGGCCAGGGGTGGACGAGCAGTACTTC
CDR3 protein: CASSQGRPGVDEQYF

D gene: TRBD2
J gene: TRBJ2-3
V gene: TRBV7-9
clone size: -
CDR3 DNA: TGTGCCAGCAGCTTTACTAGCGGGGCCGTCTCCACAGATACGCAGTATTTT
CDR3 protein: CASSFTSGAVSTDTQYF

D gene: TRBD1
J gene: TRBJ1-2
V gene: TRBV30
clone size: -
CDR3 DNA: TGTGCCTGGACCCGGGACAGGGCTGGCTACACCTTC
CDR3 protein: CAWTRDRAGYTF

D gene: TRBD2
J gene: TRBJ2-7
V gene: TRBV10-3
clone size: few
CDR3 DNA: TGTGCCATCAGTGAGGGACTAGCGGACCTCGGGTACGAGCAGTACTTC
CDR3 protein: CAISEGLADLGYEQYF

D gene: -
J gene: TRBJ1-4
V gene: TRBV27
clone size: -
CDR3 DNA: TGTGCCAGCAGTTTAGCGACAACTAATGAAAAACTGTTTTTT
CDR3 protein: CASSLATTNEKLFF

D gene: -
J gene: TRBJ2-3
V gene: TRBV4-3
clone size: -
CDR3 DNA: TGCGCCAGCAGCCAAGATATGGCCACAGATACGCAGTATTTT
CDR3 protein: CASSQDMATDTQYF

D gene: TRBD1
J gene: TRBJ2-5
V gene: TRBV18
clone size: -
CDR3 DNA: TGTGCCAGCTCACCCCAGGACAGGGGCCTCCAAGAGACCCAGTACTTC
CDR3 protein: CASSPQDRGLQETQYF

D gene: -
J gene: TRBJ1-3
V gene: TRBV29-1
clone size: -
CDR3 DNA: TGCAGCGTTGAAAACAGGGCAGGAAACACCATATATTTT
CDR3 protein: CSVENRAGNTIYF

D gene: TRBD1
J gene: TRBJ1-2
V gene: TRBV7-2
clone size: -
CDR3 DNA: TGTGCCAGCAGCCCGGACAGGGGTAACTATGGCTACACCTTC
CDR3 protein: CASSPDRGNYGYTF

D gene: TRBD2
J gene: TRBJ2-3
V gene: TRBV19
clone size: -
CDR3 DNA: TGTGCCAGTAGTGAGACTAGCGGTAACACAGATACGCAGTATTTT
CDR3 protein: CASSETSGNTDTQYF

D gene: -
J gene: TRBJ2-1
V gene: TRBV5-4
clone size: -
CDR3 DNA: TGTGCCAGCAGCCCTCGGGACAACCCCACGGATGAGCAGTTCTTC
CDR3 protein: CASSPRDNPTDEQFF

D gene: -
J gene: TRBJ1-5
V gene: TRBV18
clone size: -
CDR3 DNA: TGTGCCAGCTCACCATCAGGAGGGAATCAGCCCCAGCATTTT
CDR3 protein: CASSPSGGNQPQHF

D gene: -
J gene: TRBJ1-2
V gene: TRBV25-1
clone size: -
CDR3 DNA: TGTGCCAGCAGTGAATCCGGCTATGGCTACACCTTC
CDR3 protein: CASSESGYGYTF

D gene: -
J gene: TRBJ2-1
V gene: TRBV7-2
clone size: once
CDR3 DNA: TGTGCCAGCAGCCCCCAGGTGATAGGGGGGGGGTCTGGCAATGAGCAGTTCTTC
CDR3 protein: CASSPQVIGGGSGNEQFF

D gene: -
J gene: TRBJ2-5
V gene: TRBV2
clone size: -
CDR3 DNA: TGTGCCAGCAGTGTAGAGTCATGGCAAGAGACCCAGTACTTC
CDR3 protein: CASSVESWQETQYF

D gene: -
J gene: TRBJ1-6
V gene: TRBV18
clone size: few
CDR3 DNA: TGTGCCAGCTCCCCAGGGAGCTCCTATAATTCACCCCTCCACTTT
CDR3 protein: CASSPGSSYNSPLHF

D gene: TRBD1
J gene: TRBJ1-4
V gene: TRBV11-2
clone size: -
CDR3 DNA: TGTGCCAGCAGCCCATTAGGGACAGGGGGTGAAAAACTGTTTTTT
CDR3 protein: CASSPLGTGGEKLFF

D gene: -
J gene: TRBJ2-7
V gene: TRBV10-2
clone size: -
CDR3 DNA: TGCGCCAGCAGTGCGGGGAAATCCCACGAGCAGTACTTC
CDR3 protein: CASSAGKSHEQYF

D gene: TRBD1
J gene: TRBJ1-1
V gene: TRBV2
clone size: once
CDR3 DNA: TGTGCCAGCAGTGAAGGGCTTTGGGACAGGAACACTGAAGCTTTCTTT
CDR3 protein: CASSEGLWDRNTEAFF

D gene: TRBD1
J gene: TRBJ2-3
V gene: TRBV7-9
clone size: -
CDR3 DNA: TGTGCCAGCAGCCGTGGTACCGGGACAGGGAACACAGATACGCAGTATTTT
CDR3 protein: CASSRGTGTGNTDTQYF

D gene: -
J gene: TRBJ2-7
V gene: TRBV7-6
clone size: -
CDR3 DNA: TGTGCCAGCAGCTCCGTCCCAGGGGTGGGCGAGCAGTACTTC
CDR3 protein: CASSSVPGVGEQYF

D gene: -
J gene: TRBJ1-3
V gene: TRBV4-2
clone size: -
CDR3 DNA: TGTGCCAGCAGCCCCTCCGGACACATCTCTGGAAACACCATATATTTT
CDR3 protein: CASSPSGHISGNTIYF

D gene: -
J gene: TRBJ2-7
V gene: TRBV6-2/TRBV6-3
clone size: once
CDR3 DNA: TGTGCCAGCAGTTACTTCCCAGGGTTAGCCGAGCAGTACTTC
CDR3 protein: CASSYFPGLAEQYF

D gene: -
J gene: TRBJ1-1
V gene: TRBV7-9
clone size: -
CDR3 DNA: TGTGCCAGCAGCTTAGCTGGCACTATTTACCCTGAAGCTTTCTTT
CDR3 protein: CASSLAGTIYPEAFF

D gene: TRBD1
J gene: TRBJ1-6
V gene: TRBV2
clone size: -
CDR3 DNA: TGTGCCAGGGAACAGGGGGAGAATTCACCCCTCCACTTT
CDR3 protein: CAREQGENSPLHF

D gene: TRBD2
J gene: TRBJ2-5
V gene: TRBV6-2/TRBV6-3
clone size: -
CDR3 DNA: TGTGCCAGCAGTTACCTACTGACTAGCGGGGGTTACCAAGAGACCCAGTACTTC
CDR3 protein: CASSYLLTSGGYQETQYF

D gene: -
J gene: TRBJ1-6
V gene: TRBV5-8
clone size: -
CDR3 DNA: TGTGCCAGCAGCTTAGCGAGTGAATCACCCCTCCACTTT
CDR3 protein: CASSLASESPLHF

D gene: TRBD2
J gene: TRBJ2-1
V gene: TRBV24-1
clone size: -
CDR3 DNA: TGTGCCACGAGCGGGGAAGCCAATGAGCAGTTCTTC
CDR3 protein: CATSGEANEQFF

D gene: -
J gene: TRBJ1-1
V gene: TRBV6-6
clone size: -
CDR3 DNA: TGTGCCAGCAGTTACGCGGGGACTCCACCTACTTTCTTT
CDR3 protein: CASSYAGTPPTFF

D gene: -
J gene: TRBJ1-6
V gene: TRBV13
clone size: -
CDR3 DNA: TGTGCCAGCAGCTTAGGGAGGAGAGATTCACCCCTCCACTTT
CDR3 protein: CASSLGRRDSPLHF

D gene: -
J gene: TRBJ1-1
V gene: TRBV5-1
clone size: -
CDR3 DNA: TGCGCCAGCAGCTTGGATTACAGTAAGAACACTGAAGCTTTCTTT
CDR3 protein: CASSLDYSKNTEAFF

D gene: -
J gene: TRBJ1-1
V gene: TRBV2
clone size: once
CDR3 DNA: TGTGCCAGCAGTGAGTGGGGGGAGGACACTGAAGCTTTCTTT
CDR3 protein: CASSEWGEDTEAFF

D gene: TRBD2
J gene: TRBJ2-1
V gene: TRBV7-2
clone size: -
CDR3 DNA: TGTGCCAGCAGCTCGAATAGCGGGGGCCGATACAATGAGCAGTTCTTC
CDR3 protein: CASSSNSGGRYNEQFF